The 5 T cell receptor beta chains below come from one sample, sequenced in a study of cytomegalovirus exposure and HLA in healthy donors. Researchers ran the PCR with 60 Vbeta and 13 Jbeta primers. Produced via immunoSEQ multiplex PCR; TCRdb's table is partial and in-frame only. Found here are some 120,000 clones; the top ten clones hold 1%. Sequences were obtained from PBMCs. Source of these receptors: a man aged 18-30 years in good health and CMV-seronegative.

This rearrangement joins TRBV6-1 to TRBJ1-5; D is possibly TRBD1 (5 bases). V lost 3 bases and J 7 bases, leaving 13 bases between the germline ends. Germline-derived CDR1 and CDR2 are MNHNS and SASEGT. The CDR3 loop spans 14 amino acids. CDR3 DNA: TGTGCCAGCAGTGAGTTAGGGGTTCGGCAGCCCCAGCATTTT. The encoded protein is CASSELGVRQPQHF.

The rearrangement links TRBV6-5 to TRBJ2-7; 8 nucleotides match TRBD1. The length of the CDR3 is 13 residues. In germline, CDR1 is MNHEY, CDR2 SVGAGI. V trimming: 6 bases; J trimming: 6 bases; junction bases outside the gene matches: 7. The CDR3 loop reads CASRPGQGSEQYF. CDR3 DNA sequence: TGTGCCAGCAGACCCGGACAGGGCTCCGAGCAGTACTTC.

The rearrangement links TRBV27 to TRBJ1-5; TRBD1 matches at 11 bases. CDR3 length equals 15 residues. J was trimmed by 7 bases and V by 5 bases; bases with no gene match: 7. CDR1 and CDR2 (germline): MNHEY, SMNVEV (reference sequence). The CDR3, as DNA: TGTGCCAGCAGTCCCGGACAGGGGGCAGGGCAGCCCCAGCATTTT. It specifies CASSPGQGAGQPQHF.

This chain joins TRBV5-1 and TRBJ2-7; 9 bases fit TRBD2. Germline V gives CDR1 SGHRS, CDR2 YFSETQ. The V gene end was trimmed by 2 bases and the J gene end by 6 bases; junction bases not matched to a gene: 6. This CDR3 region has 14 residues. The CDR3 DNA follows: TGCGCCAGCAGCTTAGGGGATAGCGGGAGCGAGCAGTACTTC. Its protein is CASSLGDSGSEQYF.

This rearrangement joins TRBV5-1 to TRBJ2-7, with TRBD1 matching 9 bases. The CDR3 length is 15 residues. Germline V lookup: CDR1 SGHRS, CDR2 YFSETQ. V lost 0 bases to trimming and J lost 3 bases; unmatched junction nucleotides: 4. CDR3 region: CASSLGTGEYYEQYF. Here the CDR3 DNA reads TGCGCCAGCAGCTTGGGGACAGGGGAATACTACGAGCAGTACTTC.